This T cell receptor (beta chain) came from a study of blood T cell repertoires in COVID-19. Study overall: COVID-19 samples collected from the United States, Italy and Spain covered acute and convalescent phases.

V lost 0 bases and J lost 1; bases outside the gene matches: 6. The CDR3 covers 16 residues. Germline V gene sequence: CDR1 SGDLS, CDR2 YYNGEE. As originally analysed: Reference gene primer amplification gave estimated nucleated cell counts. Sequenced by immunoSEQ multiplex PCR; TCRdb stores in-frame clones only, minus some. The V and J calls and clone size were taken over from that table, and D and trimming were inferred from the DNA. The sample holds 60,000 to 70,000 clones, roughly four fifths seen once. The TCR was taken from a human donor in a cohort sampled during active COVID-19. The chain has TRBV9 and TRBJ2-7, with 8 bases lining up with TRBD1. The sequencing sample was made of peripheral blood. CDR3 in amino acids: CASSVGGTGWSYEQYF. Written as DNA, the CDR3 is TGTGCCAGCAGCGTAGGGGGGACAGGATGGTCCTACGAGCAGTACTTC.